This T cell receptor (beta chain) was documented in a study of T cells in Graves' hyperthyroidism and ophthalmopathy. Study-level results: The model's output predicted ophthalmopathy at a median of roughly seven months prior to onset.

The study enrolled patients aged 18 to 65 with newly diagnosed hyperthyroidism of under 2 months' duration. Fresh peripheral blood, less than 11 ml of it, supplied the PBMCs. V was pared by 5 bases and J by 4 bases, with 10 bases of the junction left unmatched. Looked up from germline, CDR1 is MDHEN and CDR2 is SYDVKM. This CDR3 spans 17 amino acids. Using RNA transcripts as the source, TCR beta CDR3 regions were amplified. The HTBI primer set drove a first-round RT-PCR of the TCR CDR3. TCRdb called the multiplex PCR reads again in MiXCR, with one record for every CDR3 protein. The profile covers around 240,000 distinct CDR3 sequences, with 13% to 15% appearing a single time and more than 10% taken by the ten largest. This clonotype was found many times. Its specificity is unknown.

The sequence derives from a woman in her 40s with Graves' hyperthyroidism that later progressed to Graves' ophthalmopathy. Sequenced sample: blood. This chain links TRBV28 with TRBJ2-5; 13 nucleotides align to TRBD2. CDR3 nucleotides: TGTGCCAGCAGTATCGGGACTAGCGGGATATATGGAGAGACCCAGTACTTC. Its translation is CASSIGTSGIYGETQYF.